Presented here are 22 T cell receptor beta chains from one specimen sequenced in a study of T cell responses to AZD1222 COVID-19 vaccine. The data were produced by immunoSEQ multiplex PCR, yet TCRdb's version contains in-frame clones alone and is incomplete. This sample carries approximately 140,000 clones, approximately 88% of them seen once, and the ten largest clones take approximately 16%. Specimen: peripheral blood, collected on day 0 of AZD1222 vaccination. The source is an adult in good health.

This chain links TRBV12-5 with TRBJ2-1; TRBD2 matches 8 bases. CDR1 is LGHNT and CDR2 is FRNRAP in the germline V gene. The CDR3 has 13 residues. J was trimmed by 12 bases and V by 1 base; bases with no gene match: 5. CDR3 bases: TGTGCTAGTGGTTTGGCTACCGGGACTAGGCAGTTCTTC. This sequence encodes CASGLATGTRQFF.

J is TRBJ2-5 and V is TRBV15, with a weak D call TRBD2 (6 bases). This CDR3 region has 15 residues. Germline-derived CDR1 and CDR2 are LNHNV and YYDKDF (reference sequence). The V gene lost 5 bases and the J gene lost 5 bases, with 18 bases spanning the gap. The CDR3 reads CATSPNDLEGETQYF. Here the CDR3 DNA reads TGTGCCACCAGCCCCAATGACCTGGAGGGGGAGACCCAGTACTTC. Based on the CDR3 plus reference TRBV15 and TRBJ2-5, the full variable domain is DAMVIQNPRYQVTQFGKPVTLSCSQTLNHNVMYWYQQKSSQAPKLLFHYYDKDFNNEADTPDNFQSRRPNTSFCFLDIRSPGLGDTAMYLCATSPNDLEGETQYFGPGTRLLVL.

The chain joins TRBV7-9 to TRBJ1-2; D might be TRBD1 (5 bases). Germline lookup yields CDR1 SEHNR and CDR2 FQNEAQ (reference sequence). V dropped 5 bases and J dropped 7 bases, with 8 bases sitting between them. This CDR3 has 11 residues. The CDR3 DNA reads TGTGCCAGCAGCCCAGGGTCTGGCTACACCTTC. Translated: CASSPGSGYTF.

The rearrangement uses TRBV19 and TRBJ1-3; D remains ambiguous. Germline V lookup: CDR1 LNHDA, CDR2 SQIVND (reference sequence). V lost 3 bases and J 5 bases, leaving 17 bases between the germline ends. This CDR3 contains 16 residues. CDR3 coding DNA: TGTGCCAGTAGTATGAACGCGGGGAAAGTGCGAAACACCATATATTTT. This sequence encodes CASSMNAGKVRNTIYF. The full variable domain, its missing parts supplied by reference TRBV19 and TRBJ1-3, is DGGITQSPKYLFRKEGQNVTLSCEQNLNHDAMYWYRQDPGQGLRLIYYSQIVNDFQKGDIAEGYSVSREKKESFPLTVTSAQKNPTAFYLCASSMNAGKVRNTIYFGEGSWLTVV.

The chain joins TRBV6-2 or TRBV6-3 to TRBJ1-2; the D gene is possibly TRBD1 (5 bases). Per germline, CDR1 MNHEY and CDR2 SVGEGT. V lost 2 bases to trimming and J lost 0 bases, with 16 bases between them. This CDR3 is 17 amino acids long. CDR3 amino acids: CASSYPIRGVTNYGYTF. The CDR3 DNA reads TGTGCCAGCAGTTACCCCATCCGGGGGGTGACTAACTATGGCTACACCTTC.

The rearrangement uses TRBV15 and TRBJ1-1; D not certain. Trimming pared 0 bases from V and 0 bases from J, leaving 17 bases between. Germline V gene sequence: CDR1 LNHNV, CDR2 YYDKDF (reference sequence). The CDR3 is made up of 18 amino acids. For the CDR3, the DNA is TGTGCCACCAGCAGAGATTTACCTGGGCAGGCTGTGAACACTGAAGCTTTCTTT. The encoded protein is CATSRDLPGQAVNTEAFF.

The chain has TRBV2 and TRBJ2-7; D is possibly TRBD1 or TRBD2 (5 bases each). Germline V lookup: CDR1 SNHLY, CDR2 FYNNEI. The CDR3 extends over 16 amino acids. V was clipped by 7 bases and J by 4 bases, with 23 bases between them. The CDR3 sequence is CASTRQGRPLGYEQYF. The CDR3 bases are TGTGCCAGCACCCGTCAGGGACGCCCACTGGGTTACGAGCAGTACTTC.

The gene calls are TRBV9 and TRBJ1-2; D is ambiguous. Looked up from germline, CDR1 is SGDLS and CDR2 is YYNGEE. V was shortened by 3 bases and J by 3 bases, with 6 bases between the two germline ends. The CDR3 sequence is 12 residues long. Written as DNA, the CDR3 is TGTGCCAGCAGCGCCGAATACTATGGCTACACCTTC. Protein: CASSAEYYGYTF.

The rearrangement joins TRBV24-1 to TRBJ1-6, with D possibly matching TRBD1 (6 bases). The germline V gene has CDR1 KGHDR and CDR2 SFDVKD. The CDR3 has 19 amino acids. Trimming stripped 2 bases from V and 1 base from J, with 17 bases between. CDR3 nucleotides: TGTGCCACCAGTGATTCTCCCCGCGGGGGGCTGTCCTATAATTCACCCCTCCACTTT. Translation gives CATSDSPRGGLSYNSPLHF.

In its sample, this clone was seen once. CDR3 nucleotides: TGTGCCAGCAGTTTCACTGGGACAGCCTATGGCTACACCTTC. As protein: CASSFTGTAYGYTF. The chain carries TRBV2 and TRBJ1-2, with 7 bases fitting TRBD1. The CDR3 spans 14 residues. Germline V CDR1 and CDR2: SNHLY, FYNNEI. The junction had 7 bases not matched to a gene; V was cut back by 5 bases and J by 4 bases. Full variable domain (remainder filled in from reference TRBV2 and TRBJ1-2): EPEVTQTPSHQVTQMGQEVILRCVPISNHLYFYWYRQILGQKVEFLVSFYNNEISEKSEIFDDQFSVERPDGSNFTLKIRSTKLEDSAMYFCASSFTGTAYGYTFGSGTRLTVV.

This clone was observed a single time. The CDR3 DNA is TGTGCCAGCAGCCGGTCGCACGGGATGAGCTCCTATAATTCACCCCTCCACTTT. Translating gives CASSRSHGMSSYNSPLHF. This chain uses TRBV5-8 with TRBJ1-6, with D unclear. The V gene lost 4 bases and the J gene lost 0 bases, with 17 bases spanning the gap. Looked up from germline, CDR1 is SGHTS and CDR2 is YDEGEE. This CDR3 has 18 amino acids.

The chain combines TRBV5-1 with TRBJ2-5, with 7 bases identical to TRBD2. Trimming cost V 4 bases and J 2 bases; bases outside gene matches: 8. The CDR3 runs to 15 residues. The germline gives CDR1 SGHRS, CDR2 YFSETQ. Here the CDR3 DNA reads TGCGCCAGCAGCCTAAAGCGGGGACTTCAAGAGACCCAGTACTTC. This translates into CASSLKRGLQETQYF. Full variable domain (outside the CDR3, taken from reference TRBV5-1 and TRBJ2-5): KAGVTQTPRYLIKTRGQQVTLSCSPISGHRSVSWYQQTPGQGLQFLFEYFSETQRNKGNFPGRFSGRQFSNSRSEMNVSTLELGDSALYLCASSLKRGLQETQYFGPGTRLLVL.

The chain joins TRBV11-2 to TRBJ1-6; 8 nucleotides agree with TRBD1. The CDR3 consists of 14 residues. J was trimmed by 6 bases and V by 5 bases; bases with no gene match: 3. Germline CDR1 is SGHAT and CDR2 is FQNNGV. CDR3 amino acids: CASSATGVNSPLHF. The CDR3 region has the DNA TGTGCCAGCAGCGCGACAGGGGTTAATTCACCCCTCCACTTT.

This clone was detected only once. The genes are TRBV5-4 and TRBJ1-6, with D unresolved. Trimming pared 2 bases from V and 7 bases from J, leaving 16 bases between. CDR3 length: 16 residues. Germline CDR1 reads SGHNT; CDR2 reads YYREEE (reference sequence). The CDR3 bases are TGTGCCAGCAGCTTCGGTACCCGATCGGAGAATTCACCCCTCCACTTT. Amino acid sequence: CASSFGTRSENSPLHF.

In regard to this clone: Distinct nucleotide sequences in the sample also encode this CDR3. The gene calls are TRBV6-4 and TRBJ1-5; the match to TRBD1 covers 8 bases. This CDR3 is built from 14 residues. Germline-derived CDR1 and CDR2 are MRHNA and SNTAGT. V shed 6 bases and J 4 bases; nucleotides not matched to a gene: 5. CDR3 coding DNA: TGTGCCAGCAGCGAACAGGGGGGGAATCAGCCCCAGCATTTT. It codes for CASSEQGGNQPQHF.

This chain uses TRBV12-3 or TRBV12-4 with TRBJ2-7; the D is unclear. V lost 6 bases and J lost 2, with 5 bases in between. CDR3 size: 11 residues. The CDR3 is CASSLTYEQYF. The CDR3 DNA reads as TGTGCCAGCAGCCTTACCTACGAGCAGTACTTC.

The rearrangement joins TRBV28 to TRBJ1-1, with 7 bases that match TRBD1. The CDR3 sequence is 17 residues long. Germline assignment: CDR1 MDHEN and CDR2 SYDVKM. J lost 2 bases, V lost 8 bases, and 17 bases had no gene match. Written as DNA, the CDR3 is TGTGCCAGCCCCCCAAATACAGGGGCCGAGTTAAACACTGAAGCTTTCTTT. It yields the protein CASPPNTGAELNTEAFF. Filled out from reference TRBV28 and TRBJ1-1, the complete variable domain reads DVKVTQSSRYLVKRTGEKVFLECVQDMDHENMFWYRQDPGLGLRLIYFSYDVKMKEKGDIPEGYSVSREKKERFSLILESASTNQTSMYLCASPPNTGAELNTEAFFGQGTRLTVV.

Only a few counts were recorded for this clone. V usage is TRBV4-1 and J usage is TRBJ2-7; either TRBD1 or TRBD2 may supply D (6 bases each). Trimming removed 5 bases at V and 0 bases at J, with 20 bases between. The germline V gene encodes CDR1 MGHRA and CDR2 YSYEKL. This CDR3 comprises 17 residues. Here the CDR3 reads CASSFQRGAGSSYEQYF. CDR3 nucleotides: TGCGCCAGCAGCTTTCAAAGGGGGGCAGGGAGCTCCTACGAGCAGTACTTC.

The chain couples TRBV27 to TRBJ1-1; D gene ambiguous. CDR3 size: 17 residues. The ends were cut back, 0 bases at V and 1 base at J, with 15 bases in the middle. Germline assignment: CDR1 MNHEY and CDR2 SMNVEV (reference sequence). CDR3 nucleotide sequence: TGTGCCAGCAGTTTATCGATCCGGGCTGGGTGGAACACTGAAGCTTTCTTT. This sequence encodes CASSLSIRAGWNTEAFF.

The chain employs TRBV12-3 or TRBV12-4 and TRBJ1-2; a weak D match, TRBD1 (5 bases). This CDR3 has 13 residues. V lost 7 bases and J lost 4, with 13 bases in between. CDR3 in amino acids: CASTWGQFYGYTF. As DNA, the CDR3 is TGTGCCAGCACCTGGGGCCAATTCTATGGCTACACCTTC.

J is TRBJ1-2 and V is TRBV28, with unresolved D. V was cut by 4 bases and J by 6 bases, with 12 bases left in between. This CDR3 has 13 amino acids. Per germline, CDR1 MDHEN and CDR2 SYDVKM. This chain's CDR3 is CASSSPPLDGYTF. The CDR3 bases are TGTGCCAGCAGTTCCCCACCCCTGGATGGCTACACCTTC.

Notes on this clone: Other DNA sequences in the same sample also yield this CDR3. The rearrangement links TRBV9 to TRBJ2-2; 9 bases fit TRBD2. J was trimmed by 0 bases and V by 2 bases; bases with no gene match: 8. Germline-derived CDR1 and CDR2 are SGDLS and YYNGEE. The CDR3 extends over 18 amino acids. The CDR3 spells CASSVGSGGFANTGELFF. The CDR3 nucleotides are TGTGCCAGCAGCGTGGGTAGCGGGGGATTCGCGAACACCGGGGAGCTGTTTTTT. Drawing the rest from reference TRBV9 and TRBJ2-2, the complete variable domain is DSGVTQTPKHLITATGQRVTLRCSPRSGDLSVYWYQQSLDQGLQFLIQYYNGEERAKGNILERFSAQQFPDLHSELNLSSLELGDSALYFCASSVGSGGFANTGELFFGEGSRLTVL.